Each of the 29 T cell receptor beta chains below was sequenced from the same sample in a study of EBV T-cell therapy then PD-1 blockade in nasopharyngeal carcinoma. No antigens are known for them. Clones were read by immunoSEQ multiplex PCR, and TCRdb kept only the in-frame ones, dropping some. This table holds about 20,000 clones, 82% found once. This sample's treatment: AdE1-LMPpoly-expanded autologous EBV-specific T-cell therapy followed by anti-PD-1 nivolumab. Specimen: CD8+ T cells from blood, collected at day -245 from a patient whose treatment included autologous EBV-specific T cells and nivolumab. Source of these receptors: a man aged 35 to 55 with nasopharyngeal carcinoma.

The chain combines TRBV9 with TRBJ2-7, with D perhaps TRBD1 or TRBD2 (5 bases each). This CDR3 is built from 15 residues. V lost 8 bases and J 0 bases, leaving 18 bases between the germline ends. Germline CDR1 reads SGDLS; CDR2 reads YYNGEE. The CDR3 nucleotides are TGTGCCAGTTCTCCGGGACCCCAAAGCTCCTACGAGCAGTACTTC. This gives the protein CASSPGPQSSYEQYF.

The chain links TRBV6-2 or TRBV6-3 to TRBJ2-5; 9 bases match TRBD1. The CDR3 runs 18 residues. Germline V gene lookup returns CDR1 MNHEY and CDR2 SVGEGT. J was trimmed by 0 bases and V by 2 bases; bases with no gene match: 10. The CDR3 DNA reads TGTGCCAGCAGTTACCTCCCGGGACAGGGTTGGGACCAAGAGACCCAGTACTTC. It translates to CASSYLPGQGWDQETQYF.

CDR3 amino acids: CASSYYPASYEQYF. The DNA for the CDR3 is TGTGCCAGCAGTTACTATCCGGCCTCCTACGAGCAGTACTTC. The V gene is TRBV6-2 or TRBV6-3, the J gene TRBJ2-7; the D is unclear. Germline V lookup: CDR1 MNHEY, CDR2 SVGEGT. The CDR3 has 14 residues. V was clipped by 1 base and J by 0 bases, with 7 bases between them.

This rearrangement joins TRBV29-1 to TRBJ2-4, with D uncertain. The CDR3 runs to 13 residues. The V end was cut by 6 bases, the J end by 0 bases, with 9 bases between. Germline V gives CDR1 SQVTM, CDR2 ANQGSEA. Here the CDR3 reads CSVRAIAKNIQYF. The CDR3 DNA is TGCAGCGTCCGGGCGATAGCCAAAAACATTCAGTACTTC.

The chain carries TRBV7-9 and TRBJ2-7; 8 bases align to TRBD1. V shed 5 bases and J 0 bases; nucleotides not matched to a gene: 6. In germline, CDR1 is SEHNR, CDR2 FQNEAQ (reference sequence). The CDR3 totals 15 residues. The DNA for the CDR3 is TGTGCCAGCAGCACTACAGGGGGAAGCTCCTACGAGCAGTACTTC. Translation gives CASSTTGGSSYEQYF.

This clone was observed once. The chain couples TRBV7-6 to TRBJ2-7; maybe TRBD1 (5 bases). Trimming took 7 bases from V and 3 from J, leaving 7 bases between them. This CDR3 contains 11 residues. Looked up from germline, CDR1 is SGHVS and CDR2 is FNYEAQ. The CDR3 DNA follows: TGTGCCAGCACTAGGGGCTACGAGCAGTACTTC. It yields the protein CASTRGYEQYF.

V gene TRBV25-1 combines with J gene TRBJ2-7; no clear D gene. The V end lost 4 bases, the J end lost 5 bases, and 15 bases lay between the germline ends. This CDR3 comprises 14 residues. Germline values: CDR1 MGHDK, CDR2 SYGVNS. CDR3: CASSGPGLGHEQYF. The CDR3 coding sequence is TGTGCCAGCAGTGGCCCTGGATTAGGCCACGAGCAGTACTTC.

With regard to this clone: The same CDR3 also results from other DNA sequences found in this sample. The chain carries TRBV5-8 and TRBJ2-7; the D gene is possibly TRBD2 (7 bases). Germline lookup yields CDR1 SGHTS and CDR2 YDEGEE. This CDR3 region has 18 residues. Trimming removed 0 bases at V and 0 bases at J, with 19 bases between. The DNA of the CDR3 is TGTGCCAGCAGCTTGGAGAGGGGGGCGGGGGTGAGCTCCTACGAGCAGTACTTC. Amino acid sequence: CASSLERGAGVSSYEQYF.

The rearrangement joins TRBV6-4 to TRBJ2-1; D assignment may be TRBD1 or TRBD2 (5 bases each). Per the germline V gene, CDR1 is MRHNA and CDR2 is SNTAGT. The V end lost 8 bases, the J end lost 5 bases, and 13 bases lay between the germline ends. This CDR3 has 13 amino acids. The CDR3 region is CASSPGPNNEQFF. The CDR3 DNA reads TGTGCCAGCTCCCCGGGACCAAACAATGAGCAGTTCTTC.

The chain recombines TRBV30 with TRBJ1-1; a weak D match, TRBD1 (6 bases). Trimming pared 5 bases from V and 3 bases from J, leaving 10 bases between. In germline, CDR1 is GTSNPN, CDR2 SVGIG (reference sequence). This CDR3 contains 12 residues. The CDR3 DNA sequence: TGTGCCTGGGCCCCAGGGGACACTGAAGCTTTCTTT. Amino acids: CAWAPGDTEAFF.

This chain uses TRBV4-3 with TRBJ2-7; 8 positions agree with TRBD2. J gave up 4 bases and V 1 base, and 6 bases lay outside the gene matches. Germline V gene lookup returns CDR1 LGHNA and CDR2 YSLEER. There are 15 residues in the CDR3. CDR3 nucleotide sequence: TGCGCCAGCAGCCAAGGCAGCGGGGGCGGATACGAGCAGTACTTC. It yields the protein CASSQGSGGGYEQYF.

The chain employs TRBV24-1 and TRBJ2-1, with D possibly matching TRBD1 (5 bases). CDR1 and CDR2 from the germline V gene are KGHDR and SFDVKD. Trimming stripped 6 bases from V and 4 bases from J, with 12 bases between. The CDR3 has 14 amino acids. The DNA of the CDR3 is TGTGCCACCAGTCACCCCGGACAATACAATGAGCAGTTCTTC. This translates into CATSHPGQYNEQFF.

This sequence joins TRBV7-2 and TRBJ2-3; 11 bases align to TRBD2. V was clipped by 5 bases and J by 0 bases; unmatched bases: 4. Germline V gene lookup returns CDR1 SGHTA and CDR2 FQGNSA. CDR3 length equals 16 residues. The CDR3 coding sequence is TGTGCCAGCAGCCTTATAGCGGGGGGGAGCACAGATACGCAGTATTTT. Encoded protein: CASSLIAGGSTDTQYF.

The chain recombines TRBV10-3 with TRBJ2-5; tentatively, D is TRBD2 (7 bases). This CDR3 spans 13 amino acids. CDR1 is ENHRY, CDR2 SYGVKD, per germline. V lost 10 bases to trimming and J lost 5 bases, with 17 bases between them. The CDR3 reads CATSEGGGETQYF. The CDR3 DNA is TGTGCCACCTCCGAGGGGGGAGGGGAGACCCAGTACTTC.

The rearrangement uses TRBV4-3 and TRBJ1-6; D unclear. The germline V gene has CDR1 LGHNA and CDR2 YSLEER. CDR3 length equals 15 residues. V was trimmed by 1 base and J by 5 bases, leaving 9 bases between them. CDR3 residues: CASSQGQVNNSPLHF. In DNA, the CDR3 is TGCGCCAGCAGCCAAGGCCAGGTTAATAATTCACCCCTCCACTTT.

V gene TRBV7-9 combines with J gene TRBJ1-1, with 8 bases fitting TRBD1. Trimming took 0 bases from V and 10 from J; bases not matched to a gene: 10. The CDR3 has 15 amino acids. Germline CDR1 SEHNR, CDR2 FQNEAQ (reference sequence). CDR3 sequence reads: CASSLALGQGQGAFF. The CDR3 nucleotides read TGTGCCAGCAGCTTAGCTCTAGGACAGGGCCAGGGAGCTTTCTTT.

The genes are TRBV6-6 and TRBJ1-1; no firm D call. Germline V lookup: CDR1 MNHNY, CDR2 SVGAGI (reference sequence). The length of the CDR3 is 13 residues. Trimming pared 0 bases from V and 6 bases from J, leaving 8 bases between. The CDR3 nucleotides are TGTGCCAGCAGTTACTCCGGCGGGTCTGAAGCTTTCTTT. It specifies CASSYSGGSEAFF.

The chain recombines TRBV2 with TRBJ1-4; D not resolved. The CDR3 extends over 14 amino acids. The germline V and J ends were trimmed by 1 base and 6 bases, with 9 bases remaining between them. Looked up from germline, CDR1 is SNHLY and CDR2 is FYNNEI. CDR3: CASSEERGYEKLFF. In DNA form, the CDR3 reads TGTGCCAGCAGTGAAGAGCGAGGATATGAAAAACTGTTTTTT.

This clone was recorded only once. The chain joins TRBV19 to TRBJ1-6; D remains unclear. V lost 1 base to trimming and J lost 0 bases, with 7 bases between them. The CDR3 extends over 16 amino acids. Germline V lookup: CDR1 LNHDA, CDR2 SQIVND (reference sequence). The CDR3 sequence: CASSIGRSSYNSPLHF. The CDR3 DNA reads TGTGCCAGTAGTATAGGGCGGAGCTCCTATAATTCACCCCTCCACTTT.

The chain combines TRBV5-1 with TRBJ2-7, with D unresolved. V gave up 0 bases and J gave up 1 base, with 8 bases separating them. This CDR3 has 14 residues. Germline CDR1 reads SGHRS; CDR2 reads YFSETQ. DNA for the CDR3: TGCGCCAGCAGCTTGGCCGCCGGATCCTACGAGCAGTACTTC. This sequence encodes CASSLAAGSYEQYF. Looking up the rest from reference TRBV5-1 and TRBJ2-7 gives the full variable domain: KAGVTQTPRYLIKTRGQQVTLSCSPISGHRSVSWYQQTPGQGLQFLFEYFSETQRNKGNFPGRFSGRQFSNSRSEMNVSTLELGDSALYLCASSLAAGSYEQYFGPGTRLTVT.

This clone occurred a few times. The V gene is TRBV29-1, the J gene TRBJ1-5; D unresolved. Germline V CDR1 and CDR2: SQVTM, ANQGSEA. V was trimmed by 6 bases and J by 6 bases, leaving 21 bases between them. The CDR3 spans 15 residues. The CDR3 reads CSVDTGVDPGQPQHF. CDR3 DNA: TGCAGCGTCGACACGGGAGTAGACCCGGGTCAGCCCCAGCATTTT.

The V call is TRBV4-3, the J call TRBJ1-6; D is undetermined. The germline V and J ends were trimmed by 0 bases and 5 bases, with 11 bases remaining between them. Germline V gives CDR1 LGHNA, CDR2 YSLEER. This CDR3 comprises 16 residues. DNA for the CDR3: TGCGCCAGCAGCCAAGATTATTCCAGTAATAATTCACCCCTCCACTTT. It yields the protein CASSQDYSSNNSPLHF.

The CDR3 DNA sequence: TGTGCCAGCAGAGGGACAGGGACTTCTGGAAACACCATATATTTT. This gives the protein CASRGTGTSGNTIYF. The J gene is TRBJ1-3, the V gene TRBV5-6; 9 bases are shared with TRBD1. This CDR3 is built from 15 residues. Per the germline V gene, CDR1 is SGHDT and CDR2 is YYEEEE. V dropped 5 bases and J dropped 1; count of bases not matched to a gene: 4. Full variable domain (remainder filled in from reference TRBV5-6 and TRBJ1-3): DAGVTQSPTHLIKTRGQQVTLRCSPKSGHDTVSWYQQALGQGPQFIFQYYEEEERQRGNFPDRFSGHQFPNYSSELNVNALLLGDSALYLCASRGTGTSGNTIYFGEGSWLTVV.

The sample holds a few counts of this clone. The chain recombines TRBV4-1 with TRBJ2-7; the D is unclear. The CDR3 contains 12 residues. V lost 3 bases to trimming and J lost 0 bases, with 3 bases between them. The germline V gene encodes CDR1 MGHRA and CDR2 YSYEKL. The CDR3 region is CASSHDSYEQYF. The DNA of the CDR3 is TGCGCCAGCAGCCACGACTCCTACGAGCAGTACTTC.

This clone was detected a few times. This sequence joins TRBV7-2 and TRBJ1-6; tentatively, D is TRBD1 (6 bases). Germline V gene data show CDR1 as SGHTA and CDR2 as FQGNSA. This CDR3 comprises 15 residues. Trimming removed 2 bases at V and 10 bases at J, with 15 bases between. CDR3 in DNA: TGTGCCAGCAGCTTAACGGGACATGGGACATCACCCCTCCACTTT. This codes for CASSLTGHGTSPLHF. Full variable domain (outside the CDR3, taken from reference TRBV7-2 and TRBJ1-6): GAGVSQSPSNKVTEKGKDVELRCDPISGHTALYWYRQSLGQGLEFLIYFQGNSAPDKSGLPSDRFSAERTGGSVSTLTIQRTQQEDSAVYLCASSLTGHGTSPLHFGNGTRLTVT.

This sequence joins TRBV5-4 and TRBJ2-1, with 10 bases identical to TRBD1. Losses at the gene ends were 5 bases for V and 1 base for J; bases not matched to a gene: 3. CDR3 size: 15 residues. Germline V gene sequence: CDR1 SGHNT, CDR2 YYREEE (reference sequence). The DNA of the CDR3 is TGTGCCAGCAGACGGACAGGGGGTTCCTACAATGAGCAGTTCTTC. Translation gives CASRRTGGSYNEQFF.

This clone was counted once. CDR3: CASREWEGKGNTIYF. The CDR3 DNA reads TGCGCCAGCAGAGAATGGGAAGGAAAAGGAAACACCATATATTTT. The chain has TRBV5-1 and TRBJ1-3; D uncertain. V shed 5 bases and J shed 4 bases, with 16 bases lying between them. The CDR3 is made up of 15 amino acids. Germline V gene lookup returns CDR1 SGHRS and CDR2 YFSETQ.

This chain uses TRBV6-2 or TRBV6-3 with TRBJ2-4; D is possibly TRBD2 (5 bases). Germline-derived CDR1 and CDR2 are MNHEY and SVGEGT. The V and J ends lost 5 bases and 2 bases respectively, with 7 bases between them. The CDR3 is 13 residues long. The CDR3 DNA is TGTGCCAGCAGTCTAGCAACCAAAAACATTCAGTACTTC. This encodes CASSLATKNIQYF.

Details on this clone: This sample includes further DNA sequences coding for the same CDR3. V gene TRBV7-8 combines with J gene TRBJ2-2, with a tentative D call TRBD1 (6 bases). V lost 5 bases and J lost 3, with 13 bases in between. The CDR3 consists of 15 residues. Germline assignment: CDR1 SGHVS and CDR2 FQNEAQ. CDR3 in DNA: TGTGCCAGCAGCGCTCGGGACATCTACACCGGGGAGCTGTTTTTT. It encodes CASSARDIYTGELFF.